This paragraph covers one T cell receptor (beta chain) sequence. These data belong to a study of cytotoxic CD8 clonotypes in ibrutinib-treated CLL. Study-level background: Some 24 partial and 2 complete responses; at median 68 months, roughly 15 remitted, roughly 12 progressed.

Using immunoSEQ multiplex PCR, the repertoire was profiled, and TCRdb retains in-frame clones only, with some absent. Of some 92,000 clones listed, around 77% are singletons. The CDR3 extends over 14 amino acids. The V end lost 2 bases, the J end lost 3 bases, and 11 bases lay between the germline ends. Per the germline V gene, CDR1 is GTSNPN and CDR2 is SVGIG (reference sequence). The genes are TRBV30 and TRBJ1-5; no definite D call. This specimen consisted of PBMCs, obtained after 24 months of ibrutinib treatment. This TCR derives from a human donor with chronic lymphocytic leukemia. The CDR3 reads CAWSFAGDNQPQHF. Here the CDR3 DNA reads TGTGCCTGGAGTTTTGCTGGGGACAATCAGCCCCAGCATTTT.